This T cell receptor (beta chain) emerged from a study of shared clonotypes between healthy human individuals. Study-level points and caveats: Naive subsets tended to show greater estimated richness than memory subsets.

The CDR3 has 17 residues. Trimming took 3 bases from V and 1 from J, leaving 17 bases between them. CDR1 SGDLS and CDR2 YYNGEE come from the germline V gene. The study drew its donors from healthy HIV-negative adults without recent acute infections or vaccinations. Note on this clone: Its specificity is not known.

Original methodology: Owing to the provision of junction-only sequences devoid of quality scores by immunoSEQ, filtering differed. The table came from immunoSEQ multiplex PCR; TCRdb's copy has only in-frame clones and leaves some out. That table gives V, J and clone size, and the DNA gave D and trimming. The sample records 2 million to 2.5 million clones, around 95% being singletons. The source of this sequence is a man aged 18-30 years in good health. The rearrangement links TRBV9 to TRBJ1-3, with D maybe TRBD1 (5 bases). The sample comprised naive CD4+ T cells sorted from blood. Subset defined: CD45RA+ positively selected. CDR3 protein: CASSAPEGGGSGNTIYF. DNA for the CDR3: TGTGCCAGCAGCGCCCCGGAGGGCGGGGGATCTGGAAACACCATATATTTT.